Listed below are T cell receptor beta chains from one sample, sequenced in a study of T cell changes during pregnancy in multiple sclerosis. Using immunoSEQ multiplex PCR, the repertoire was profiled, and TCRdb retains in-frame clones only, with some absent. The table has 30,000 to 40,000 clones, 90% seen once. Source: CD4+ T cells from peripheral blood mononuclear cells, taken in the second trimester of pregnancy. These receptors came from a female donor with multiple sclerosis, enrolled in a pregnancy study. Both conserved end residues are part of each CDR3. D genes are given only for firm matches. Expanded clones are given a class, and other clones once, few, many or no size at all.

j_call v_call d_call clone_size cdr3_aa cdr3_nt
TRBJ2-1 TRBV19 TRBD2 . CASSIDMGGRAANEQFF TGTGCCAGTAGTATAGATATGGGCGGGAGGGCCGCAAATGAGCAGTTCTTC
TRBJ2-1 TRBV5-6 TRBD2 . CASSQSGRAYNEQFF TGTGCCAGCAGCCAAAGCGGGAGAGCCTACAATGAGCAGTTCTTC
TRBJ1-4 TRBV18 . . CASSLRGNEKLFF TGTGCCAGCTCGCTCAGGGGTAATGAAAAACTGTTTTTT
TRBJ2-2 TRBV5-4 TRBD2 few CASSFGSGRAGLKTGELFF TGTGCCAGCAGCTTCGGTAGCGGGAGGGCCGGGTTGAAAACCGGGGAGCTGTTTTTT
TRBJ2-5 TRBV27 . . CASSLLQAGETQYF TGTGCCAGCAGTTTATTACAGGCCGGAGAGACCCAGTACTTC
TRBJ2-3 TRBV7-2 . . CASSTTGSPQYF TGTGCCAGCAGCACCACAGGGTCCCCGCAGTATTTT
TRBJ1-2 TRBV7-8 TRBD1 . CASSWGQARPNYGYTF TGTGCCAGCAGCTGGGGACAGGCCCGCCCGAACTATGGCTACACCTTC
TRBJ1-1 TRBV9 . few CASSVGTGGQGFTEAFF TGTGCCAGCAGCGTAGGCACGGGGGGCCAGGGCTTCACTGAAGCTTTCTTT
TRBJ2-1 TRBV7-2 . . CASSIAPGEQFF TGTGCCAGCAGCATAGCTCCGGGAGAGCAGTTCTTC
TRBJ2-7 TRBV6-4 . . CASSLFYEQYF TGTGCCAGCAGCCTCTTCTACGAGCAGTACTTC
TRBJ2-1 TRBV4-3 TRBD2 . CASSQDIGTSGYNEQFF TGCGCCAGCAGCCAAGATATCGGGACTAGCGGCTACAATGAGCAGTTCTTC
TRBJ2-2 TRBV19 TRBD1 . CASSVSGTGWTGELFF TGTGCCAGTAGCGTCTCCGGGACAGGGTGGACCGGGGAGCTGTTTTTT
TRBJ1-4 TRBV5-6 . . CASSLVRNEKLFF TGTGCCAGCAGCTTGGTCAGGAATGAAAAACTGTTTTTT
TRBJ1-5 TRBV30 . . CAWCTGKNQPQHF TGTGCCTGGTGTACAGGGAAGAACCAGCCCCAGCATTTT
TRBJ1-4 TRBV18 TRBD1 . CASSPIRQGDLEKLFF TGTGCCAGCTCACCGATTAGACAGGGCGATCTTGAAAAACTGTTTTTT
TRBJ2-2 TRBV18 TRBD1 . CASSIGTATTGELFF TGTGCCAGCTCAATAGGGACAGCGACCACCGGGGAGCTGTTTTTT
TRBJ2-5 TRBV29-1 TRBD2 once CSVLGLAGAPETQYF TGCAGCGTCCTCGGACTAGCGGGAGCCCCAGAGACCCAGTACTTC